This is a list of T cell receptor beta chains from one sample in a study of T-cell memory formation after mild COVID-19. TCRdb re-called the 5' RACE reads through MiXCR, storing one row per CDR3 protein. The sample holds fewer than 700,000 distinct CDR3 sequences, about a sixth seen once. What was sequenced was PBMCs or a T cell subset sorted from them (not recorded which). These receptors originate from an adult woman who had mild COVID-19 (a few samples of this study predate the infection). Cell type and time point are not known. Each CDR3 is given without its conserved first and last residue.

J gene | V gene | CDR3 protein
TRBJ2-3 | TRBV6-1 | ASKGGTRVRTDTQY
TRBJ1-6 | TRBV30 | AWSVQGSPLH
TRBJ2-7 | TRBV11-2 | ASSLLVGVWGTTYEQY
TRBJ2-2 | TRBV5-1 | ASSLLSGALTGELF
TRBJ2-7 | TRBV20-1 | SARDGGQGSVEQY
TRBJ2-7 | TRBV6-1 | ASSEDRLGEQY
TRBJ2-1 | TRBV7-8 | ASSLAGKGLVGNEQF
TRBJ2-2 | TRBV19 | ASRIQPETGELF
TRBJ2-2 | TRBV5-1 | ASSLEGLNTGELF
TRBJ2-1 | TRBV6-5 | ASALYNEQF
TRBJ2-6 | TRBV6-1 | AIDRGGAGANVLT
TRBJ2-2 | TRBV9 | ASSVGPSGGGELF
TRBJ2-1 | TRBV12-3/TRBV12-4 | ASSLAGGGQGADEQF
TRBJ2-7 | TRBV9 | ASSTRQGAYEQY
TRBJ2-2 | TRBV7-2 | ASSARLGGDGELF
TRBJ1-1 | TRBV2 | ASSPDRFTEAF
TRBJ2-1 | TRBV6-6 | ASDPGLAGNNEQF
TRBJ1-5 | TRBV3-1 | ASSQGVPNQPQH
TRBJ2-2 | TRBV6-2/TRBV6-3 | ASSYFGELF
TRBJ1-1 | TRBV4-3 | ASSRSTVLNTEAF
TRBJ2-3 | TRBV4-1 | ASLPIGGRADSQY
TRBJ2-5 | TRBV15 | ATSRMGQGVKETQY
TRBJ2-7 | TRBV12-3/TRBV12-4 | ASSLQAGFDEQY
TRBJ1-1 | TRBV28 | ASTRSRWGQTYTEAF
TRBJ2-3 | TRBV2 | ASSAATDTQY
TRBJ2-7 | TRBV27 | ASSSYEGSYEQY
TRBJ2-1 | TRBV3-1 | ASSQLAGPSYNEQF
TRBJ2-2 | TRBV12-3/TRBV12-4 | ASSRRGVGELF
TRBJ2-2 | TRBV27 | ASSANRVAGELF
TRBJ2-5 | TRBV5-1 | ASRKGSQETQY